The rows below give T cell receptor beta chains drawn from one sample of a study of T cells after somatic rescue of genetic block. Using immunoSEQ multiplex PCR, the repertoire was profiled, and TCRdb retains in-frame clones only, with some absent. Of tens of thousands of clones listed, approximately 90% were seen once; the top ten hold 1.5% to 2%. The material sequenced was peripheral blood mononuclear cells (PBMCs). The receptor set was obtained from a woman younger than 35. Each CDR3 is given with its conserved first and last residue. D genes are given only for firm matches. For some rows the clone size is stated as once, few or many, or as a class when expanded; others skip it.

clone_size: NA
v_call: TRBV14
d_call: NA
j_call: TRBJ2-1
cdr3_length: 13
cdr3_aa: CASSRGGYNEQFF
cdr3_nt: TGTGCCAGCAGCCGGGGCGGTTACAATGAGCAGTTCTTC

clone_size: NA
v_call: TRBV19
d_call: NA
j_call: TRBJ2-3
cdr3_length: 14
cdr3_aa: CASSIGGLADTQYF
cdr3_nt: TGTGCCAGTAGTATAGGAGGGTTGGCAGATACGCAGTATTTT

clone_size: NA
v_call: TRBV19
d_call: NA
j_call: TRBJ1-4
cdr3_length: 12
cdr3_aa: CASSMAGEKLFF
cdr3_nt: TGTGCCAGTAGTATGGCCGGGGAAAAACTGTTTTTT

clone_size: once
v_call: TRBV5-1
d_call: TRBD1
j_call: TRBJ2-7
cdr3_length: 15
cdr3_aa: CASRGPGQGIYEQYF
cdr3_nt: TGCGCCAGCAGAGGCCCCGGACAGGGAATCTACGAGCAGTACTTC

clone_size: NA
v_call: TRBV2
d_call: TRBD1
j_call: TRBJ2-3
cdr3_length: 14
cdr3_aa: CASRGQVSTDTQYF
cdr3_nt: TGTGCCAGCAGGGGACAGGTTAGCACAGATACGCAGTATTTT

clone_size: NA
v_call: TRBV5-4
d_call: NA
j_call: TRBJ1-2
cdr3_length: 14
cdr3_aa: CASSLWAGTLGYTF
cdr3_nt: TGTGCCAGCAGCTTGTGGGCAGGTACTTTAGGCTACACCTTC

clone_size: once
v_call: TRBV2
d_call: NA
j_call: TRBJ2-5
cdr3_length: 13
cdr3_aa: CASSERGGVTQYF
cdr3_nt: TGTGCCAGCAGTGAAAGAGGAGGGGTGACCCAGTACTTC

clone_size: NA
v_call: TRBV7-9
d_call: TRBD1
j_call: TRBJ2-5
cdr3_length: 13
cdr3_aa: CASSFGTVRTQYF
cdr3_nt: TGTGCCAGCAGCTTCGGGACAGTTCGGACCCAGTACTTC

clone_size: NA
v_call: TRBV13
d_call: NA
j_call: TRBJ1-4
cdr3_length: 15
cdr3_aa: CASSFELVGLEKLFF
cdr3_nt: TGTGCCAGCAGCTTCGAACTTGTGGGTCTGGAAAAACTGTTTTTT

clone_size: NA
v_call: TRBV2
d_call: TRBD1
j_call: TRBJ1-5
cdr3_length: 14
cdr3_aa: CASSDRGRNQPQHF
cdr3_nt: TGTGCCAGCAGTGACAGGGGGCGTAATCAGCCCCAGCATTTT

clone_size: NA
v_call: TRBV11-2
d_call: NA
j_call: TRBJ2-5
cdr3_length: 13
cdr3_aa: CASSLDREETQYF
cdr3_nt: TGTGCCAGCAGCTTAGATCGGGAAGAGACCCAGTACTTC

clone_size: NA
v_call: TRBV6-6
d_call: NA
j_call: TRBJ2-3
cdr3_length: 12
cdr3_aa: CASRDDSNTQYF
cdr3_nt: TGTGCCAGCAGGGACGACTCAAATACGCAGTATTTT

clone_size: once
v_call: TRBV5-4
d_call: NA
j_call: TRBJ2-7
cdr3_length: 16
cdr3_aa: CASSLAPGLSTYEQYF
cdr3_nt: TGTGCCAGCAGCTTGGCTCCGGGACTTTCCACCTACGAGCAGTACTTC

clone_size: NA
v_call: TRBV7-8
d_call: TRBD1
j_call: TRBJ2-6
cdr3_length: 16
cdr3_aa: CASITGVDSGANVLTF
cdr3_nt: TGTGCCAGCATCACAGGGGTCGACTCTGGGGCCAACGTCCTGACTTTC

clone_size: NA
v_call: TRBV4-1
d_call: NA
j_call: TRBJ2-1
cdr3_length: 11
cdr3_aa: CASSQGTEQFF
cdr3_nt: TGCGCCAGCAGCCAAGGGACTGAGCAGTTCTTC

clone_size: NA
v_call: TRBV11-2
d_call: TRBD1
j_call: TRBJ2-7
cdr3_length: 16
cdr3_aa: CASSFLRTGRSYEQYF
cdr3_nt: TGTGCCAGCAGCTTCCTTCGGACAGGCCGCTCCTACGAGCAGTACTTC

clone_size: NA
v_call: TRBV19
d_call: TRBD1
j_call: TRBJ1-5
cdr3_length: 15
cdr3_aa: CASSRDREGYQPQHF
cdr3_nt: TGTGCCAGTAGTAGGGACAGGGAGGGATATCAGCCCCAGCATTTT

clone_size: few
v_call: TRBV7-6
d_call: NA
j_call: TRBJ1-1
cdr3_length: 13
cdr3_aa: CASSPARDTEAFF
cdr3_nt: TGTGCCAGCAGCCCAGCTCGGGACACTGAAGCTTTCTTT

clone_size: NA
v_call: TRBV5-6
d_call: NA
j_call: TRBJ1-1
cdr3_length: 17
cdr3_aa: CASSPSWVRVLDTEAFF
cdr3_nt: TGTGCCAGCAGCCCTTCCTGGGTCAGGGTGTTGGACACTGAAGCTTTCTTT

clone_size: NA
v_call: TRBV6-5
d_call: NA
j_call: TRBJ2-3
cdr3_length: 15
cdr3_aa: CASQLSGHSTDTQYF
cdr3_nt: TGTGCCAGTCAGCTAAGCGGACATAGCACAGATACGCAGTATTTT

clone_size: NA
v_call: TRBV27
d_call: NA
j_call: TRBJ2-7
cdr3_length: 13
cdr3_aa: CASSNGRPYEQYF
cdr3_nt: TGTGCCAGCAGCAACGGGCGACCCTACGAGCAGTACTTC

clone_size: NA
v_call: TRBV10-2
d_call: NA
j_call: TRBJ1-6
cdr3_length: 14
cdr3_aa: CASSVAGLGSPLHF
cdr3_nt: TGCGCCAGCAGTGTGGCAGGGTTGGGTTCACCCCTCCACTTT

clone_size: few
v_call: TRBV2
d_call: TRBD1
j_call: TRBJ1-1
cdr3_length: 12
cdr3_aa: CASYRRGQAAFF
cdr3_nt: TGTGCCAGCTATCGGAGGGGACAGGCAGCTTTCTTT

clone_size: NA
v_call: TRBV5-4
d_call: NA
j_call: TRBJ1-2
cdr3_length: 15
cdr3_aa: CASSLVGQPNYGYTF
cdr3_nt: TGTGCCAGCAGCTTGGTTGGACAGCCTAACTATGGCTACACCTTC

clone_size: once
v_call: TRBV5-4
d_call: TRBD2
j_call: TRBJ2-1
cdr3_length: 17
cdr3_aa: CASSLDLTSGRVGEQFF
cdr3_nt: TGTGCCAGCAGCTTGGATTTGACTAGCGGGAGGGTGGGTGAGCAGTTCTTC

clone_size: NA
v_call: TRBV19
d_call: NA
j_call: TRBJ1-5
cdr3_length: 13
cdr3_aa: CATQGEGNQPQHF
cdr3_nt: TGTGCCACCCAGGGAGAGGGCAATCAGCCCCAGCATTTT

clone_size: NA
v_call: TRBV27
d_call: TRBD1
j_call: TRBJ1-5
cdr3_length: 15
cdr3_aa: CASSPLGQGGQPQHF
cdr3_nt: TGTGCCAGCAGTCCACTGGGACAGGGTGGTCAGCCCCAGCATTTT

clone_size: NA
v_call: TRBV21-1
d_call: NA
j_call: TRBJ2-5
cdr3_length: 17
cdr3_aa: CASSQTRGTGEIETQYF
cdr3_nt: TGTGCCAGCAGCCAAACCCGGGGGACAGGGGAAATAGAGACCCAGTACTTC

clone_size: NA
v_call: TRBV18
d_call: NA
j_call: TRBJ1-5
cdr3_length: 14
cdr3_aa: CASSEASFDQPQHF
cdr3_nt: TGTGCCAGCTCTGAAGCATCTTTTGATCAGCCCCAGCATTTT

clone_size: few
v_call: TRBV7-9
d_call: TRBD1
j_call: TRBJ1-4
cdr3_length: 16
cdr3_aa: CASSLGGQGTNEKLFF
cdr3_nt: TGTGCCAGCAGCTTAGGTGGACAGGGGACTAATGAAAAACTGTTTTTT

clone_size: NA
v_call: TRBV7-8
d_call: TRBD1
j_call: TRBJ1-1
cdr3_length: 14
cdr3_aa: CASSWDRLNTEAFF
cdr3_nt: TGTGCCAGCAGCTGGGACAGATTGAACACTGAAGCTTTCTTT

clone_size: NA
v_call: TRBV6-4
d_call: NA
j_call: TRBJ2-2
cdr3_length: 13
cdr3_aa: CASSAGDTGELFF
cdr3_nt: TGTGCCAGCAGTGCAGGGGACACCGGGGAGCTGTTTTTT

clone_size: once
v_call: TRBV6-1
d_call: NA
j_call: TRBJ2-6
cdr3_length: 14
cdr3_aa: CASLYRAGANVLTF
cdr3_nt: TGTGCCAGCCTATACAGGGCTGGGGCCAACGTCCTGACTTTC

clone_size: NA
v_call: TRBV28
d_call: NA
j_call: TRBJ2-3
cdr3_length: 13
cdr3_aa: CATSGAKRDTQYF
cdr3_nt: TGTGCCACCTCGGGGGCCAAACGGGATACGCAGTATTTT

clone_size: NA
v_call: TRBV6-1
d_call: NA
j_call: TRBJ1-5
cdr3_length: 15
cdr3_aa: CASSLGGASNQPQHF
cdr3_nt: TGTGCCAGCAGTTTGGGGGGGGCGAGCAATCAGCCCCAGCATTTT

clone_size: NA
v_call: TRBV7-2
d_call: TRBD1
j_call: TRBJ2-1
cdr3_length: 18
cdr3_aa: CASSLARGQRPGWNEQFF
cdr3_nt: TGTGCCAGCAGCTTAGCGAGGGGACAGAGGCCTGGCTGGAATGAGCAGTTCTTC

clone_size: NA
v_call: TRBV4-1
d_call: TRBD2
j_call: TRBJ2-5
cdr3_length: 17
cdr3_aa: CASSQRTSGYPQETQYF
cdr3_nt: TGCGCCAGCAGCCAAAGGACTAGCGGGTACCCCCAAGAGACCCAGTACTTC

clone_size: NA
v_call: TRBV2
d_call: TRBD1
j_call: TRBJ2-7
cdr3_length: 16
cdr3_aa: CASSVALTGARGEQYF
cdr3_nt: TGCGCCAGCAGCGTAGCCCTGACAGGGGCGCGGGGCGAGCAGTACTTC

clone_size: NA
v_call: TRBV6-5
d_call: NA
j_call: TRBJ2-1
cdr3_length: 11
cdr3_aa: CASSQGYEQFF
cdr3_nt: TGTGCCAGCAGCCAAGGCTATGAGCAGTTCTTC

clone_size: NA
v_call: TRBV10-3
d_call: TRBD2
j_call: TRBJ2-7
cdr3_length: 14
cdr3_aa: CAISEPGGGYEQYF
cdr3_nt: TGTGCCATCAGTGAGCCTGGGGGGGGTTACGAGCAGTACTTC

clone_size: NA
v_call: TRBV4-2
d_call: NA
j_call: TRBJ2-7
cdr3_length: 15
cdr3_aa: CASSQTNRVTNEQYF
cdr3_nt: TGTGCCAGCAGCCAAACAAACAGGGTGACAAACGAGCAGTACTTC

clone_size: NA
v_call: TRBV6-6
d_call: NA
j_call: TRBJ1-2
cdr3_length: 10
cdr3_aa: CASSRTAYTF
cdr3_nt: TGTGCCAGCAGCCGGACAGCCTACACCTTC

clone_size: NA
v_call: TRBV5-6
d_call: NA
j_call: TRBJ2-2
cdr3_length: 13
cdr3_aa: CASSLAGDGELFF
cdr3_nt: TGTGCCAGCAGCTTGGCCGGGGACGGGGAGCTGTTTTTT

clone_size: NA
v_call: TRBV21-1
d_call: NA
j_call: TRBJ2-7
cdr3_length: 18
cdr3_aa: CASSKKSLRDRATYEQYF
cdr3_nt: TGTGCCAGCAGCAAAAAGTCCCTCCGGGACAGGGCCACCTACGAGCAGTACTTC

clone_size: NA
v_call: TRBV27
d_call: TRBD2
j_call: TRBJ2-1
cdr3_length: 16
cdr3_aa: CASSPLDGREGNEQFF
cdr3_nt: TGTGCCAGCAGTCCCCTAGATGGGCGGGAGGGCAATGAGCAGTTCTTC

clone_size: NA
v_call: TRBV6-5
d_call: NA
j_call: TRBJ2-7
cdr3_length: 11
cdr3_aa: CASSNNYEQYF
cdr3_nt: TGTGCCAGCAGTAACAACTACGAGCAGTACTTC

clone_size: once
v_call: TRBV11-2
d_call: TRBD2
j_call: TRBJ2-1
cdr3_length: 13
cdr3_aa: CASSLTHGRETFF
cdr3_nt: TGTGCCAGCAGCTTAACCCACGGGCGGGAGACGTTCTTC

clone_size: NA
v_call: TRBV7-9
d_call: NA
j_call: TRBJ1-5
cdr3_length: 16
cdr3_aa: CASSLSGVHGNQPQHF
cdr3_nt: TGTGCCAGCAGCTTATCGGGGGTGCATGGCAATCAGCCCCAGCATTTT

clone_size: NA
v_call: TRBV30
d_call: NA
j_call: TRBJ2-5
cdr3_length: 12
cdr3_aa: CAWREAGETQYF
cdr3_nt: TGTGCCTGGAGGGAAGCGGGAGAGACCCAGTACTTC

clone_size: NA
v_call: TRBV11-3
d_call: NA
j_call: TRBJ2-1
cdr3_length: 13
cdr3_aa: CASSSPRYNEQFF
cdr3_nt: TGTGCCAGCAGCTCTCCCCGGTACAATGAGCAGTTCTTC

clone_size: NA
v_call: TRBV11-3
d_call: TRBD1
j_call: TRBJ1-1
cdr3_length: 17
cdr3_aa: CASSLVADRGLNTEAFF
cdr3_nt: TGTGCCAGCAGCTTAGTGGCTGACAGGGGGTTGAACACTGAAGCTTTCTTT

clone_size: NA
v_call: TRBV11-3
d_call: NA
j_call: TRBJ2-7
cdr3_length: 15
cdr3_aa: CATYPGATSSYEQYF
cdr3_nt: TGTGCCACTTACCCAGGGGCGACCTCCTCCTACGAGCAGTACTTC

clone_size: once
v_call: TRBV9
d_call: TRBD2
j_call: TRBJ2-1
cdr3_length: 16
cdr3_aa: CASSVSGAGGLNEQFF
cdr3_nt: TGTGCCAGCAGCGTATCGGGGGCGGGAGGCTTAAATGAGCAGTTCTTC

clone_size: NA
v_call: TRBV5-4
d_call: TRBD2
j_call: TRBJ2-5
cdr3_length: 19
cdr3_aa: CASSLARGASGRGGETQYF
cdr3_nt: TGTGCCAGCAGCTTGGCCCGGGGGGCTAGCGGGAGAGGCGGAGAGACCCAGTACTTC

clone_size: NA
v_call: TRBV18
d_call: TRBD1
j_call: TRBJ2-7
cdr3_length: 14
cdr3_aa: CASSPGQQDYEQYF
cdr3_nt: TGTGCCAGCTCTCCGGGACAGCAAGACTACGAGCAGTACTTC

clone_size: NA
v_call: TRBV30
d_call: TRBD1
j_call: TRBJ1-5
cdr3_length: 14
cdr3_aa: CAWSGNRGDQPQHF
cdr3_nt: TGTGCCTGGAGTGGTAACAGGGGGGATCAGCCCCAGCATTTT

clone_size: NA
v_call: TRBV7-6
d_call: NA
j_call: TRBJ2-2
cdr3_length: 14
cdr3_aa: CASSGGTFTGELFF
cdr3_nt: TGTGCCAGCAGCGGAGGGACATTTACCGGGGAGCTGTTTTTT